This TCR beta chain derives from a study of blood T cell repertoires in COVID-19 (dated by TCRdb to 2020 to 2021). About the study as a whole: The collaborator samples originated in the United States, Italy and Spain and spanned the acute and convalescent phases of COVID-19. Where available, HLA class I and class II types were taken from metadata supplied by the sample provider and were not determined by assay-based typing. The prospective study material was composed of cDNA or gDNA derived from T cells, B-cell-depleted T cells, or PBMCs. Samples were obtained from the ongoing ImmuneRACE study (first 160 participants) and from 1,254 subjects provided by 6 global collaborators. The repertoires were released in a freely available public database meant as a resource for research on the immune response to SARS-CoV-2. Subjects who had been exposed to COVID-19, were actively infected with it, or had recovered from it provided the deeply sampled blood TCRbeta repertoires that made up the dataset. A de-identified subject ID, COVID-19 status, age in years and sex were almost always included in the sample metadata.

Broader findings and caveats from the paper: Clinical and demographic metadata were provided uncurated, with the amount varying by source and participant.

Based on the germline V gene (reference sequence), the CDR1 and CDR2 sequences are GTSNPN and SVGIG. The CDR3 holds 12 amino acids from the cysteine to the phenylalanine. Just the 36-base CDR3 DNA is kept, in frame starting at base 1. The germline V end is reduced by 0 bases and the J end by 6 bases; junction bases left unmatched: 0. The collaborating institutions used their own protocols to collect whole blood in K2EDTA tubes. Collaborator samples were shipped for TCRbeta analysis as frozen whole blood, isolated PBMCs, or DNA extracted from either sample type. TCRbeta CDR3 regions were amplified from genomic DNA using the immunoSEQ Assay, a bias-controlled multiplex PCR. The original methods were these. Within the assay, amplification of reference gene primers was used to estimate how many nucleated cells each sample contained. To quantify the absolute abundance of each unique TCRbeta CDR3 rearrangement, sequence reads were collapsed and filtered. For each sample, productive Simpson clonality was calculated as the square root of Simpson's diversity index over productive rearrangements. The source is immuneACCESS, and TCRdb retained only in-frame sequences with V and J called. Part of the clones is not carried over; for the studies checked, unresolved V genes explain less than half of this, and the remainder is unexplained. D and trimming come from the DNA, and the V and J calls and clone size come from that table. The sample table contains about 72,000 clones; only one count was recorded for 82% of them. Approximately 19% of the sample is in the top ten clones.

This clone occurred a few times. The antigen it recognizes is unknown. Within one base of it there is no much larger clone, and no base qualities were kept. The sequenced sample consisted of peripheral blood. The chain employs TRBV30 and TRBJ2-7, and TRBD1 aligns with 9 junction nucleotides. The TCR originated in a human donor in a cohort sampled during active COVID-19. The DNA sequence follows: TGTGCCTGGAGTGTGGACAGGGGCGAGCAGTACTTC. Translated, this is CAWSVDRGEQYF.